This is a list of T cell receptor beta chains from one sample in a study of blood T cell repertoires in COVID-19. Method: immunoSEQ multiplex PCR; TCRdb's copy keeps in-frame clones and lacks some. The sample contains fewer than 95,000 clones, roughly 90% of which appear only once. The source material was peripheral blood. Receptors were obtained from a woman at least 80 years old with acute or convalescent COVID-19. CDR3s include the opening cysteine and the closing phenylalanine or tryptophan. Fields, in order: CDR3 DNA, CDR3 protein, clone size, D gene, V gene, J gene. D genes are given only for firm matches. A row's size may be missing; if present it is once, few, many or a size class.

TGTGCCAGCAGCGCACAGGGGGCGATAGGCACCGGGGAGCTGTTTTTT,CASSAQGAIGTGELFF,NA,TRBD1,TRBV5-8,TRBJ2-2
TGTGCCAGCAGCCTGCGCGAAGACAGGCAGTACTTC,CASSLREDRQYF,NA,NA,TRBV3-1/TRBV3-2,TRBJ2-7
TGTGCCAGCAGCGCTAGTACAGGGCCTTACTACGAGCAGTACTTC,CASSASTGPYYEQYF,NA,NA,TRBV11-3,TRBJ2-7
TGTGCCATCAGTATGGGGCCTTCCACCTACGAGCAGTACTTC,CAISMGPSTYEQYF,NA,NA,TRBV10-3,TRBJ2-7
TGTGCCAGCAGTTACGACCTATCGTCGGACCGGGACAGAGTTTTT,CASSYDLSSDRDRVF,NA,TRBD1,TRBV6-2/TRBV6-3,TRBJ1-3
TGTGCCAGCAGTCCTGATCGATACAGGGCGACAGATACGCAGTATTTT,CASSPDRYRATDTQYF,NA,NA,TRBV5-6,TRBJ2-3
TGTGCCAGCAGCTTCGAAGGATTCCGGAGGAACATTCAGTACTTC,CASSFEGFRRNIQYF,NA,NA,TRBV5-5,TRBJ2-4
TGTGCCAGCAGCGCCAGGGATTATGGCTACACCTTC,CASSARDYGYTF,few,NA,TRBV5-5,TRBJ1-2
TGTGCCAGCAGCCTTTACTCCGAGCAGTACTTC,CASSLYSEQYF,NA,NA,TRBV3-1/TRBV3-2,TRBJ2-7
TGTGCCAGCAGAGACAGGGGGCGGAGAGAGACCCAGTACTTC,CASRDRGRRETQYF,NA,TRBD1,TRBV6-5,TRBJ2-5
TGTGCCAGCAGCCAAGATCGGGGGGGAAACACCATATATTTT,CASSQDRGGNTIYF,NA,NA,TRBV3-1/TRBV3-2,TRBJ1-3
TGCGCCAGCAGCCCGGGATTGGAGACAGATACGCAGTATTTT,CASSPGLETDTQYF,NA,NA,TRBV5-1,TRBJ2-3
TGTGCCAGCAGTTACCTCGGACAGGGGGCGGCTGAAGCTTTCTTT,CASSYLGQGAAEAFF,NA,TRBD1,TRBV6-6,TRBJ1-1
TGCGCCAGCAGCTTGGATGCCGGGTTCTATGGCTACACCTTC,CASSLDAGFYGYTF,NA,NA,TRBV5-1,TRBJ1-2
TGTGCCATCAGTGACCTTCTAGCGGCTTCCTACAATGAGCAGTTCTTC,CAISDLLAASYNEQFF,NA,TRBD2,TRBV10-3,TRBJ2-1
TGTGCCAGCAGCCAAGGCCGACACGGAACAACCTTGGTTGAGCAGTTCTTC,CASSQGRHGTTLVEQFF,NA,NA,TRBV14,TRBJ2-1
TGTGCCAGTGTTGACAGGGCGGGATATGGCTACACCTTC,CASVDRAGYGYTF,NA,TRBD1,TRBV19,TRBJ1-2
TGTGCCACTCAGGGGACCTACTACGAGCAGTACTTC,CATQGTYYEQYF,NA,NA,TRBV10-3,TRBJ2-7
TGTGCCAGCTCACCACTAGCTGTTTCCTACAATGAGCAGTTCTTC,CASSPLAVSYNEQFF,NA,NA,TRBV18,TRBJ2-1
TGCGCCAGCAGCTTGGTAGGAGGAGACCTAGACACCGGGGAGCTGTTTTTT,CASSLVGGDLDTGELFF,NA,NA,TRBV5-1,TRBJ2-2
TGTGCCAGCAGCTCGGGGACAGGGAACTATGGCTACACCTTC,CASSSGTGNYGYTF,NA,TRBD1,TRBV7-9,TRBJ1-2
TGCGCCAGCAGGGGTACAGGGGCGAGCAATCAGCCCCAGCATTTT,CASRGTGASNQPQHF,NA,TRBD1,TRBV4-1,TRBJ1-5
TGCGCCAGCAGCCCCCGGGGGACAGGGGGCTACACCGGGGAGCTGTTTTTT,CASSPRGTGGYTGELFF,NA,TRBD1,TRBV5-1,TRBJ2-2
TGCGCCAGCAGCGCGGACAGGCCGCAACGTAATGAAAAACTGTTTTTT,CASSADRPQRNEKLFF,NA,TRBD1,TRBV5-1,TRBJ1-4
TGCGCCAGCAGCCAAAAGACTGGACTATCTACGAACTACGAGCAGTACTTC,CASSQKTGLSTNYEQYF,once,NA,TRBV4-1,TRBJ2-7
TGTGCCAGCAGCACAGGGCAGTTTAATTCACCCCTCCACTTT,CASSTGQFNSPLHF,NA,NA,TRBV5-4,TRBJ1-6
TGCGCCAGCAGCCAAGGGAGGAATCAGCCCCAGCATTTT,CASSQGRNQPQHF,NA,NA,TRBV4-3,TRBJ1-5
TGCGCCAGCAGCTTGGCGTCTAGCGGGGGGGTTATTAATGAGCAGTTCTTC,CASSLASSGGVINEQFF,NA,TRBD2,TRBV5-1,TRBJ2-1